This TCR beta chain was documented in a study of PD-L1 blockade in urothelial cancer. Turning to the study itself: Enrolled patients had been treated previously with 0 to 3 chemotherapy regimens. Blood analysis was done at 3 weeks (second dose) and 6 weeks after treatment began.

This clone was observed a handful of times. Measured with immunoSEQ multiplex PCR; TCRdb has only the in-frame clones, and not every one. The table lists some 25,000 clones, approximately 81% of them singletons. The receptor was derived from a man in his 70s with urothelial cancer. The specimen was PBMCs, collected around atezolizumab (anti-PD-L1) treatment.

CDR3 amino acids: CASSEGGGFSYEQYF. CDR3 nucleotide sequence: TGTGCCAGCAGCGAGGGTGGTGGTTTCTCCTACGAGCAGTACTTC. V usage is TRBV7-3 and J usage is TRBJ2-7; possible D gene TRBD2, 5 bases. Germline assignment: CDR1 SGHTA and CDR2 FQGTGA. V was shortened by 5 bases and J by 0 bases, with 14 bases between the two germline ends. CDR3 length equals 15 residues. Full variable domain (missing parts from reference TRBV7-3 and TRBJ2-7): GAGVSQTPSNKVTEKGKYVELRCDPISGHTALYWYRQSLGQGPEFLIYFQGTGAADDSGLPNDRFFAVRPEGSVSTLKIQRTERGDSAVYLCASSEGGGFSYEQYFGPGTRLTVT.